What follows describes a single T cell receptor (beta chain). These data come from a study of T-cell reconstitution after alpha-beta-depleted transplantation in children. The CDR3 sequence is 11 residues long. From germline, CDR1 is SQVTM and CDR2 ANQGSEA. The TCRbeta library was prepared with unique molecular identifiers. MiXCR, applied by TCRdb to the PCR reads, yields one record per CDR3 protein. The sample carries 280,000 or so distinct CDR3 sequences, approximately 10% recorded once. The receptor was isolated from a male patient under 10 years old who had a stem cell transplant for chronic granulomatous disease, so the T cells may come from the graft donor. The source material was peripheral blood, sampled 180 days after TCRalphabeta/CD19-depleted stem cell transplant. The chain joins TRBV29-1 to TRBJ1-2; 7 bases agree with TRBD1. The CDR3: CSVRTGGGYTF. Written as DNA, the CDR3 is TGCAGTGTTCGGACAGGCGGTGGCTACACCTTC.